The rows below give T cell receptor beta chains drawn from one sample of a study of chemoradiotherapy in HPV16-positive cancers. This table comes from immunoSEQ multiplex PCR, and its TCRdb copy is limited to in-frame clones, with some not included. The data show approximately 450 clones, about 80% seen once. The source material was tumor tissue, sampled from a patient who underwent chemoradiotherapy. These receptors came from a human donor with HPV-associated anogenital cancer. Each CDR3 is given with its conserved first and last residue. A D gene is named only where the DNA matches it firmly. Clone size is not always given. Where it is, it says once, few, many or a class for expanded clones.

>TRBJ1-1|once|TRBV19|NA
CASSIAGTAGEAFF
TGTGCCAGTAGTATAGCTGGGACCGCGGGTGAAGCTTTCTTT
>TRBJ1-2|NA|TRBV11-2|TRBD1
CASSVQGADYGYTF
TGTGCCAGCAGCGTACAGGGGGCTGACTATGGCTACACCTTC
>TRBJ2-3|once|TRBV5-8|NA
CASSLGGGTDTQYF
TGTGCCAGCAGCTTGGGGGGGGGCACAGATACGCAGTATTTT
>TRBJ1-5|few|TRBV2|NA
CASSGNNQPQHF
TGTGCCAGCAGTGGAAACAATCAGCCCCAGCATTTT
>TRBJ1-5|NA|TRBV19|NA
CASSIKGQQPQHF
TGTGCCAGTAGTATAAAGGGTCAGCAGCCCCAGCATTTT
>TRBJ2-5|NA|TRBV6-1|TRBD2
CASSGLAGGQETQYF
TGTGCCAGCAGTGGACTAGCGGGGGGGCAAGAGACCCAGTACTTC
>TRBJ2-3|NA|TRBV6-4|TRBD2
CASSDQAGEADTQYF
TGTGCCAGCAGTGACCAAGCGGGGGAGGCAGATACGCAGTATTTT
>TRBJ2-3|NA|TRBV5-1|NA
CASSLGGRLSTDTQYF
TGCGCCAGCAGCTTGGGTGGCCGACTCTCCACAGATACGCAGTATTTT
>TRBJ2-6|NA|TRBV18|NA
CASSLEQGSGANVLTF
TGTGCCAGCTCACTAGAACAGGGATCTGGGGCCAACGTCCTGACTTTC
>TRBJ1-5|NA|TRBV6-1|NA
CASSEEGHQPQHF
TGTGCCAGCAGTGAAGAGGGGCATCAGCCCCAGCATTTT